These 24 T cell receptor beta chains share one sample of origin, sequenced in a study of T cells in Graves' hyperthyroidism and ophthalmopathy. Amplified TCR beta CDR3 regions derived from RNA transcripts. First-round RT-PCR targeting the TCR CDR3 was performed with the HTBI primer set. One entry per CDR3 protein results from TCRdb running MiXCR on the multiplex PCR reads. Here the sample spans 650,000 to 750,000 distinct CDR3 sequences, 13% to 15% being singletons. Sample: blood. These receptor sequences come from a woman aged 18-29 years with Graves' hyperthyroidism.

A few counts support this clonotype. V usage is TRBV11-2 and J usage is TRBJ1-6; D is perhaps TRBD1 (6 bases). V gave up 4 bases and J gave up 9 bases, with 19 bases separating them. CDR1 and CDR2 (germline): SGHAT, FQNNGV. The length of the CDR3 is 16 residues. CDR3 loop: CASSSISTGRGSPLHF. Written as DNA, the CDR3 is TGTGCCAGCAGCTCTATTAGTACAGGGCGAGGTTCACCCCTCCACTTT.

This chain links TRBV7-3 with TRBJ1-6; no firm D call. V shed 4 bases and J shed 10 bases, with 14 bases lying between them. Germline-derived CDR1 and CDR2 are SGHTA and FQGTGA. The CDR3 has 14 residues. CDR3 sequence reads: CASSSEQDRSPLHF. DNA of the CDR3: TGTGCCAGCAGCTCCGAACAAGATCGATCACCCCTCCACTTT.

This clonotype was recorded a few times. V is TRBV7-8 and J is TRBJ2-4, with 8 bases identical to TRBD1. CDR1 SGHVS and CDR2 FQNEAQ come from the germline V gene. Losses at the gene ends were 5 bases for V and 4 bases for J; bases not matched to a gene: 4. The length of the CDR3 is 14 residues. CDR3 residues: CASSARTGKNIQYF. CDR3 sequence (DNA): TGTGCCAGCAGCGCACGGACAGGGAAAAACATTCAGTACTTC.

This clonotype was counted between two and nine times. This rearrangement joins TRBV7-3 to TRBJ2-1, with D unclear. The ends were cut back, 0 bases at V and 7 bases at J, with 7 bases in the middle. The germline V gene has CDR1 SGHTA and CDR2 FQGTGA. This CDR3 has 13 residues. This CDR3 reads CASSLTPRNEQFF. The DNA of the CDR3 is TGTGCCAGCAGCTTAACACCTCGAAATGAGCAGTTCTTC.

This chain uses TRBV15 with TRBJ1-1; maybe TRBD1 (6 bases). CDR3 size: 14 residues. Per germline, CDR1 LNHNV and CDR2 YYDKDF (reference sequence). The V end lost 1 base, the J end lost 6 bases, and 12 bases lay between the germline ends. Here the CDR3 DNA reads TGTGCCACCAGCAGAGGACAGGCCCTCCCTGAAGCTTTCTTT. Protein product: CATSRGQALPEAFF.

Many counts were recorded for this clonotype. The chain has TRBV29-1 and TRBJ1-2; D is perhaps TRBD1 (5 bases). The length of the CDR3 is 14 residues. V lost 3 bases and J 6 bases, leaving 17 bases between the germline ends. CDR1 and CDR2 (germline): SQVTM, ANQGSEA. Written as DNA, the CDR3 is TGCAGCGTTGAGCGTCACGGCAGGGAAGATGGCTACACCTTC. Translation gives CSVERHGREDGYTF.

At least ten counts were recorded for this clonotype. The chain couples TRBV2 to TRBJ2-3; D not resolved. V gave up 10 bases and J gave up 0 bases, with 17 bases separating them. The CDR3 is 15 residues long. CDR1 and CDR2 (germline): SNHLY, FYNNEI. The DNA for the CDR3 is TGTGCCACCGCTGGTAGCTCCACTAGCACAGATACGCAGTATTTT. As protein: CATAGSSTSTDTQYF.

This clonotype was recorded at least ten times. The rearrangement joins TRBV29-1 to TRBJ1-1, with D possibly TRBD1 on 6 matching bases. V was trimmed by 3 bases and J by 5 bases, leaving 13 bases between them. This CDR3 region has 13 residues. Germline V lookup: CDR1 SQVTM, CDR2 ANQGSEA. The DNA of the CDR3 is TGCAGCGTTGAGCCACAGGGAGGGACTGAAGCTTTCTTT. This gives the protein CSVEPQGGTEAFF.

This clonotype was seen only once. This chain uses TRBV20-1 with TRBJ1-1; no clear D gene. The germline CDR1 and CDR2 sequences are DFQATT and SNEGSKA (reference sequence). The CDR3 totals 15 residues. Trimming took off 4 bases at V and 2 bases at J, with 17 bases between the two ends. The CDR3 loop reads CSAKASQRPNTEAFF. CDR3 DNA sequence: TGCAGTGCTAAGGCGTCCCAGAGGCCCAACACTGAAGCTTTCTTT.

This clonotype appeared many times. CDR3 amino acids: CASFANPDTEAFF. The CDR3, as DNA: TGTGCCAGCTTCGCCAACCCGGACACTGAAGCTTTCTTT. J is TRBJ1-1 and V is TRBV18; no definite D call. Germline V gene sequence: CDR1 KGHSH, CDR2 LQKENI. This CDR3 has 13 residues. The V gene lost 7 bases and the J gene lost 3 bases, with 12 bases spanning the gap. Full variable domain (rest looked up from reference TRBV18 and TRBJ1-1): NAGVMQNPRHLVRRRGQEARLRCSPMKGHSHVYWYRQLPEEGLKFMVYLQKENIIDESGMPKERFSAEFPKEGPSILRIQQVVRGDSAAYFCASFANPDTEAFFGQGTRLTVV.

The chain is built from TRBV6-2 or TRBV6-3 and TRBJ1-1; no firm D call. The CDR3 covers 14 residues. CDR1 MNHEY and CDR2 SVGEGT come from the germline V gene. V gave up 4 bases and J gave up 2 bases, with 11 bases separating them. The CDR3 nucleotides read TGTGCCAGCAGTTTCGCCATCATTAACACTGAAGCTTTCTTT. Translated, it gives CASSFAIINTEAFF.

This clonotype was counted once. V usage is TRBV4-3 and J usage is TRBJ1-1; 10 bases are a match to TRBD1. The CDR3 consists of 17 residues. Losses at the gene ends were 1 base for V and 6 bases for J; bases not matched to a gene: 11. Germline values: CDR1 LGHNA, CDR2 YSLEER. DNA of the CDR3: TGCGCCAGCAGCCAAGCCGGGACAGGGGTATTTGGCGCTGAAGCTTTCTTT. Protein sequence: CASSQAGTGVFGAEAFF.

CDR3 sequence: CASSYGWKAFF. The CDR3 DNA is TGCGCCAGCAGCTATGGGTGGAAAGCTTTCTTT. This chain links TRBV5-1 with TRBJ1-1; no firm D call. CDR1 is SGHRS, CDR2 YFSETQ, per germline. The CDR3 is made up of 11 amino acids. V lost 3 bases, J lost 9 bases, and 9 bases lay in between. Supplemented by reference TRBV5-1 and TRBJ1-1, the full variable domain reads KAGVTQTPRYLIKTRGQQVTLSCSPISGHRSVSWYQQTPGQGLQFLFEYFSETQRNKGNFPGRFSGRQFSNSRSEMNVSTLELGDSALYLCASSYGWKAFFGQGTRLTVV.

This clonotype was counted a few times. The chain recombines TRBV10-1 with TRBJ2-7, with TRBD2 matching 7 bases. V was pared by 0 bases and J by 3 bases, with 5 bases of the junction left unmatched. The CDR3 covers 15 residues. CDR1 is WNHNN, CDR2 SYGVQD, per germline (reference sequence). The CDR3 DNA follows: TGCGCCAGCAGTGAGTCGGGAGGGAGAGTCTACGAGCAGTACTTC. Translating it yields CASSESGGRVYEQYF.

In its sample, this clonotype was seen many times. V usage is TRBV2 and J usage is TRBJ2-1, with 9 bases lining up with TRBD2. The CDR3 length is 13 residues. From germline, CDR1 is SNHLY and CDR2 FYNNEI. J gave up 12 bases and V 6 bases, and 9 bases lay outside the gene matches. The CDR3 region is CASSLAGVVGQFF. DNA for the CDR3: TGTGCCAGCAGCTTAGCGGGAGTGGTGGGGCAGTTCTTC.

This chain joins TRBV19 and TRBJ1-1, with D possibly TRBD1 on 5 matching bases. Trimming took 8 bases from V and 8 from J, leaving 12 bases between them. CDR1 and CDR2 from the germline V gene are LNHDA and SQIVND (reference sequence). The CDR3 has 11 residues. CDR3 region: CASFEGAEAFF. For the CDR3, the DNA is TGTGCCAGTTTCGAAGGGGCCGAAGCTTTCTTT.

This clonotype showed up just a few times. This chain links TRBV20-1 with TRBJ2-1; a weak D match, TRBD2 (6 bases). From germline, CDR1 is DFQATT and CDR2 SNEGSKA (reference sequence). Trimming stripped 6 bases from V and 4 bases from J, with 13 bases between. This CDR3 spans 13 amino acids. CDR3 DNA: TGCAGTGCCCGACTAGTGAGATACAATGAGCAGTTCTTC. Protein product: CSARLVRYNEQFF.

This clonotype was picked up many times. CDR3 residues: CASSESLEGDEQYF. For the CDR3, the DNA is TGCGCCAGCAGTGAGTCCCTTGAGGGGGACGAGCAGTACTTC. This chain joins TRBV10-1 and TRBJ2-7; TRBD1 is a possible D gene (6 bases). The CDR3 sequence is 14 residues long. Per the germline V gene, CDR1 is WNHNN and CDR2 is SYGVQD (reference sequence). V was trimmed by 0 bases and J by 5 bases, leaving 11 bases between them.

This clonotype appeared a few times. V and J are TRBV7-8 and TRBJ1-4, with TRBD1 identical over 10 bases. This CDR3 contains 18 residues. In germline, CDR1 is SGHVS, CDR2 FQNEAQ. The V and J ends lost 5 bases and 5 bases, in that order; junction bases with no gene match: 14. This CDR3 is CASSPMAGTGVKNEKLFF. In DNA, the CDR3 is TGTGCCAGCAGCCCTATGGCCGGGACAGGGGTCAAAAATGAAAAACTGTTTTTT. Variable domain in full (rest from reference TRBV7-8 and TRBJ1-4): GAGVSQSPRYKVAKRGQDVALRCDPISGHVSLFWYQQALGQGPEFLTYFQNEAQLDKSGLPSDRFFAERPEGSVSTLKIQRTQQEDSAVYLCASSPMAGTGVKNEKLFFGSGTQLSVL.

V usage is TRBV4-3 and J usage is TRBJ1-1; 9 nucleotides match TRBD1. CDR1 and CDR2 (germline): LGHNA, YSLEER. The CDR3 length is 17 residues. Losses at the gene ends were 0 bases for V and 5 bases for J; bases not matched to a gene: 10. The CDR3 loop is CASSQETGGLIRTEAFF. CDR3 DNA sequence: TGCGCCAGCAGCCAAGAAACAGGGGGCCTGATTAGAACTGAAGCTTTCTTT.

This clonotype occurred a few times. The rearrangement links TRBV12-3 or TRBV12-4 to TRBJ2-1, with 10 bases lining up with TRBD2. CDR3 length: 16 residues. V lost 3 bases to trimming and J lost 8 bases; unmatched junction nucleotides: 10. CDR3 residues: CASSFRAGGPGHEQFF. DNA for the CDR3: TGTGCCAGCAGTTTTCGAGCGGGAGGGCCTGGCCATGAGCAGTTCTTC.

The chain joins TRBV4-3 to TRBJ1-2; D uncertain. V was clipped by 5 bases and J by 3 bases, with 10 bases between them. The germline V gene has CDR1 LGHNA and CDR2 YSLEER. This CDR3 is built from 13 residues. The CDR3: CASSWSLHYGYTF. As DNA, the CDR3 is TGCGCCAGCAGCTGGTCCTTACACTATGGCTACACCTTC.

This clonotype was detected many times. The chain couples TRBV11-2 to TRBJ2-1; 9 bases map to TRBD2. CDR3 length: 18 amino acids. V lost 5 bases to trimming and J lost 6 bases; unmatched junction nucleotides: 17. Germline values: CDR1 SGHAT, CDR2 FQNNGV. The CDR3 DNA reads TGTGCCAGCAGCCTCCATGGAAGCGGGAGGACTCCTTTCAATGAGCAGTTCTTC. It translates to CASSLHGSGRTPFNEQFF. The variable domain in full, completed from reference TRBV11-2 and TRBJ2-1, reads EAGVAQSPRYKIIEKRQSVAFWCNPISGHATLYWYQQILGQGPKLLIQFQNNGVVDDSQLPKDRFSAERLKGVDSTLKIQPAKLEDSAVYLCASSLHGSGRTPFNEQFFGPGTRLTVL.

This clonotype was counted many times. The rearrangement joins TRBV12-3 or TRBV12-4 to TRBJ1-1, with D possibly being TRBD1 (5 bases). With 2 bases removed from V and 8 bases from J, the gap between germline ends came to 12 bases. The CDR3 is 13 amino acids. The CDR3 loop reads CASSLWDPPEAFF. As DNA, the CDR3 is TGTGCCAGCAGTTTATGGGACCCTCCCGAAGCTTTCTTT.